The 4 T cell receptor beta chains listed next were all sequenced from one sample in a study of OX40 agonist ivuxolimab in advanced cancers. The protocol used for the library was the immunoSEQ multiplex PCR assay. This is the immuneACCESS table as TCRdb keeps it, with only in-frame sequences that have V and J called. A part of the clones is gone; compared with another copy, unresolved V genes explain less than half, and the rest is unexplained. Within this sample are 53,000 or so clones, with 79% of them counted one time only. Approximately 2.3% of the sample rests with the top ten. Here the sequenced sample was CD4+ or CD8+ T cells sorted from blood, taken in a trial of the OX40 agonist ivuxolimab. These receptors came from an adult with an advanced solid tumor such as melanoma, head and neck, liver or kidney cancer.

In its sample, this clone was seen a few times. V gene TRBV30 combines with J gene TRBJ1-1, with D possibly matching TRBD1 (5 bases). The germline CDR1 and CDR2 sequences are GTSNPN and SVGIG (reference sequence). The CDR3 length is 15 residues. The V end was cut by 4 bases, the J end by 4 bases, with 19 bases between. The CDR3 region is CAWTPNWGRSTEAFF. The CDR3 nucleotides read TGTGCCTGGACCCCGAATTGGGGACGAAGCACTGAAGCTTTCTTT.

In its sample, this clone was seen once. The J gene is TRBJ1-4, the V gene TRBV5-1; 11 positions match TRBD1. The V gene's germline CDR1 is SGHRS and CDR2 YFSETQ. CDR3 size: 16 residues. Trimming took 4 bases from V and 7 from J; bases not matched to a gene: 9. DNA for the CDR3: TGCGCCAGCAGCACCGTAGGACAGGGGGCAGGTGAAAAACTGTTTTTT. Translated, it gives CASSTVGQGAGEKLFF.

The sample holds a few counts of this clone. V is TRBV5-1 and J is TRBJ2-1; D ambiguous. The CDR3 runs 12 residues. V gave up 0 bases and J gave up 4 bases, with 2 bases separating them. Per germline, CDR1 SGHRS and CDR2 YFSETQ. CDR3 nucleotides: TGCGCCAGCAGCTTGGAGTACAATGAGCAGTTCTTC. As protein: CASSLEYNEQFF.

The gene calls are TRBV28 and TRBJ1-2, with TRBD1 matching over 10 bases. CDR1 is MDHEN, CDR2 SYDVKM, per germline. V was pared by 8 bases and J by 8 bases, with 8 bases of the junction left unmatched. The CDR3 extends over 13 amino acids. The CDR3 nucleotides read TGTGCCAGCTCTGGGACAGGGGTACGAGGCTACACCTTC. Its protein is CASSGTGVRGYTF.